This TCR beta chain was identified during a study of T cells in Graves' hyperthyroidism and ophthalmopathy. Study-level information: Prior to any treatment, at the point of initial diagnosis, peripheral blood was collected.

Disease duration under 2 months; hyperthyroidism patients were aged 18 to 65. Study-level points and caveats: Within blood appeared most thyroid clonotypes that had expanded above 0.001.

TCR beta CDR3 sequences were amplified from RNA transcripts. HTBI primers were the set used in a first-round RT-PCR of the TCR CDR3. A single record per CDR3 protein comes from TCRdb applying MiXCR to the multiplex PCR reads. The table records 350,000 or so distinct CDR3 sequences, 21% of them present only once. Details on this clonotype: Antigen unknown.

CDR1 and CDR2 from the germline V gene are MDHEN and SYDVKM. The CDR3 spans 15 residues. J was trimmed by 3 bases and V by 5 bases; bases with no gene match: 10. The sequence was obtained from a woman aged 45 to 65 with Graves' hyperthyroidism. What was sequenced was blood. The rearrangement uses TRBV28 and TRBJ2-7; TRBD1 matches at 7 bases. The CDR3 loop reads CASSGRQGRGYEQYF. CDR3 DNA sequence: TGTGCCAGCAGTGGACGACAGGGAAGGGGCTACGAGCAGTACTTC.